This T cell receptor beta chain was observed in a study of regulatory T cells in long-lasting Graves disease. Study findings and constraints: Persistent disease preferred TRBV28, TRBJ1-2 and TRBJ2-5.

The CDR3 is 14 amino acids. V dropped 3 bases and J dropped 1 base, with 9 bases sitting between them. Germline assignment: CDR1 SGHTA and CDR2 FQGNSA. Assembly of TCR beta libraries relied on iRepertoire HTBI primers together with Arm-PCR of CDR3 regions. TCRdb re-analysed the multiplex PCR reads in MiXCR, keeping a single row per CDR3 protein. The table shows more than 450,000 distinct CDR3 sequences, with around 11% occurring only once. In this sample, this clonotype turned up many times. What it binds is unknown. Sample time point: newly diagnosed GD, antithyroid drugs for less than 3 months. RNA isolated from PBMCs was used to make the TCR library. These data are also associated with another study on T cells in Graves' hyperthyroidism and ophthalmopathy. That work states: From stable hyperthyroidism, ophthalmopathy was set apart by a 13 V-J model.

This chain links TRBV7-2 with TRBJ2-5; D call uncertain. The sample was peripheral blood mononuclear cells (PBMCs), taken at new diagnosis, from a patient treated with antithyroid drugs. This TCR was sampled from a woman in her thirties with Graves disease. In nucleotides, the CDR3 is TGTGCCAGCAGCTTGTGGCAGGCCCAAGAGACCCAGTACTTC. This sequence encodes CASSLWQAQETQYF.